The 4 T cell receptor beta chains reported below all come from one sample, sequenced in a study of T cell responses to AZD1222 COVID-19 vaccine. Repertoires were generated with immunoSEQ multiplex PCR, while TCRdb's copy carries only in-frame clones and drops some. Found here are more than 100,000 clones, over 75% of them singletons; the top ten hold approximately 6.2%. The sample here was peripheral blood, taken on day 0 of AZD1222 vaccination. These receptors all stem from an adult in good health.

This sequence joins TRBV4-2 and TRBJ2-2; the match to TRBD2 covers 8 bases. The CDR3 totals 17 residues. CDR1 is LGHNA, CDR2 YNFKEQ, per germline. Trimming cost V 3 bases and J 1 base; bases outside gene matches: 7. The CDR3 loop reads CASSQGGGTLNTGELFF. CDR3 nucleotide sequence: TGTGCCAGCAGCCAGGGCGGGGGGACCTTGAACACCGGGGAGCTGTTTTTT.

This rearrangement joins TRBV19 to TRBJ2-5; 7 positions agree with TRBD2. The CDR3 contains 16 residues. Losses at the gene ends were 5 bases for V and 5 bases for J; bases not matched to a gene: 14. CDR1 is LNHDA and CDR2 is SQIVND in the germline V gene (reference sequence). CDR3 residues: CASSPKGGYGGETQYF. The CDR3 DNA is TGTGCCAGTAGTCCAAAGGGAGGGTACGGAGGGGAGACCCAGTACTTC.

In its sample, this clone was seen once. One junction end disagrees with the germline gene, perhaps due to a read error. The rearrangement links TRBV30 to TRBJ1-1; D unresolved. This CDR3 has 12 amino acids. Per the germline V gene, CDR1 is GTSNPN and CDR2 is SVGIG (reference sequence). The CDR3 sequence is CTWAEPDTEAFF. Written as DNA, the CDR3 is TGTACCTGGGCCGAGCCTGACACTGAAGCTTTCTTT.

V and J are TRBV5-4 and TRBJ2-7, with D unclear. Germline values: CDR1 SGHNT, CDR2 YYREEE (reference sequence). Trimming stripped 3 bases from V and 6 bases from J, with 19 bases between. CDR3 length: 15 residues. The CDR3 DNA sequence: TGTGCCAGCAGCTCTGGGCCCACACAAGGGCGCGAGCAGTACTTC. Amino acid sequence: CASSSGPTQGREQYF.